The next 11 T cell receptor beta chains were all read from a single sample in a study of blood T cell repertoires in COVID-19. TCRdb keeps only in-frame clones here, not all; method: immunoSEQ multiplex PCR. The sample records under 400,000 clones, approximately 86% being singletons. Sequencing was carried out using PBMCs or T cells enriched from blood (not recorded which). Receptor source: a woman in her 40s with acute COVID-19.

Only one count was recorded for this clone. The V gene is TRBV7-2, the J gene TRBJ1-5; 8 nucleotides match TRBD1. CDR1 is SGHTA, CDR2 FQGNSA, per germline. This CDR3 has 15 residues. V lost 1 base to trimming and J lost 6 bases; unmatched junction nucleotides: 5. CDR3 sequence: CASSLGQGTSQPQHF. Written as DNA, the CDR3 is TGTGCCAGCAGCTTAGGACAGGGGACGAGTCAGCCCCAGCATTTT.

The rearrangement links TRBV4-3 to TRBJ1-4; 10 bases line up with TRBD1. The CDR3 contains 16 residues. V lost 5 bases, J lost 6 bases, and 9 bases stayed unmatched. CDR1 and CDR2 (germline): LGHNA, YSLEER. CDR3 in amino acids: CASSGTGDTVHEKLFF. The CDR3 region has the DNA TGCGCCAGCAGCGGGACAGGGGACACGGTGCATGAAAAACTGTTTTTT.

As for this clone: A read error may produce the germline difference seen at one junction end. This rearrangement joins TRBV6-1 to TRBJ1-2; a possible D gene is TRBD1 (6 bases). The CDR3 spans 17 residues. Germline loops: CDR1 MNHNS, CDR2 SASEGT. CDR3 loop: CASSQAYDKQGIGGYTF. The CDR3 region has the DNA TGTGCCAGCAGTCAAGCGTACGACAAACAGGGAATTGGTGGCTACACCTTC.

The chain is built from TRBV5-6 and TRBJ1-2; TRBD1 aligns across 9 bases. The CDR3 runs to 14 residues. CDR1 and CDR2 from the germline V gene are SGHDT and YYEEEE. Trimming took 4 bases from V and 7 from J; bases not matched to a gene: 8. The CDR3 DNA reads as TGTGCCAGCAGCGTAGGACAGGGGACGGGTGGCTACACCTTC. Translation gives CASSVGQGTGGYTF. Full variable domain (rest looked up from reference TRBV5-6 and TRBJ1-2): DAGVTQSPTHLIKTRGQQVTLRCSPKSGHDTVSWYQQALGQGPQFIFQYYEEEERQRGNFPDRFSGHQFPNYSSELNVNALLLGDSALYLCASSVGQGTGGYTFGSGTRLTVV.

V usage is TRBV6-2 or TRBV6-3 and J usage is TRBJ1-2, with a tentative D call TRBD1 (5 bases). Germline loops: CDR1 MNHEY, CDR2 SVGEGT. V lost 2 bases to trimming and J lost 6 bases, with 13 bases between them. The CDR3 spans 14 residues. Written as DNA, the CDR3 is TGTGCCAGCAGTTACACAGGCTCCCGCGATGGCTACACCTTC. This codes for CASSYTGSRDGYTF.

This rearrangement joins TRBV10-3 to TRBJ1-6; D possibly corresponds to TRBD1 (6 bases). This CDR3 comprises 16 residues. Trimming removed 2 bases from V and 8 bases from J, with 16 bases in between. Per germline, CDR1 ENHRY and CDR2 SYGVKD. The CDR3 region has the DNA TGTGCCATCAGTGAGAAGCGGAGGGGGGGGGATTCACCCCTCCACTTT. Translated, it gives CAISEKRRGGDSPLHF.

This chain joins TRBV13 and TRBJ2-7, with 8 bases fitting TRBD2. CDR1 PRHDT and CDR2 FYEKMQ come from the germline V gene (reference sequence). There are 14 residues in the CDR3. V lost 2 bases and J lost 2; bases outside the gene matches: 2. As DNA, the CDR3 is TGTGCCAGCAGCTTAAGCGGGAGACCCTACGAGCAGTACTTC. Protein: CASSLSGRPYEQYF.

The chain is built from TRBV10-2 and TRBJ1-1; a weak D match, TRBD1 (6 bases). V lost 1 base and J lost 1, with 13 bases in between. The CDR3 length is 16 residues. Germline CDR1 reads WSHSY; CDR2 reads SAAADI. CDR3 sequence reads: CASSEFGGVGNTEAFF. DNA of the CDR3: TGCGCCAGCAGTGAGTTTGGGGGCGTGGGGAACACTGAAGCTTTCTTT.

J is TRBJ2-5 and V is TRBV7-2; possibly TRBD1 for D (6 bases). The V end was cut by 4 bases, the J end by 1 base, with 10 bases between. CDR3 size: 14 residues. CDR1 is SGHTA and CDR2 is FQGNSA in the germline V gene. CDR3 DNA sequence: TGTGCCAGCAGCTCCGGACAGCCCCAAGAGACCCAGTACTTC. It codes for CASSSGQPQETQYF.

For this clone: This specimen includes other DNA sequences encoding the same CDR3. The chain couples TRBV18 to TRBJ2-7; tentative D call: TRBD2 (5 bases). CDR1 and CDR2 (germline): KGHSH, LQKENI. The CDR3 totals 14 residues. With 3 bases removed from V and 2 bases from J, the gap between germline ends came to 11 bases. DNA of the CDR3: TGTGCCAGCTCACCCCTCCGGGAAGCCTACGAGCAGTACTTC. Its protein product is CASSPLREAYEQYF.

The chain links TRBV28 to TRBJ1-4; D unresolved. Germline V gene sequence: CDR1 MDHEN, CDR2 SYDVKM. V was shortened by 6 bases and J by 5 bases, with 16 bases between the two germline ends. This CDR3 has 15 residues. The CDR3 nucleotides read TGTGCCAGCAGGAGTGGTAGAGGAACAAATGAAAAACTGTTTTTT. This sequence encodes CASRSGRGTNEKLFF.